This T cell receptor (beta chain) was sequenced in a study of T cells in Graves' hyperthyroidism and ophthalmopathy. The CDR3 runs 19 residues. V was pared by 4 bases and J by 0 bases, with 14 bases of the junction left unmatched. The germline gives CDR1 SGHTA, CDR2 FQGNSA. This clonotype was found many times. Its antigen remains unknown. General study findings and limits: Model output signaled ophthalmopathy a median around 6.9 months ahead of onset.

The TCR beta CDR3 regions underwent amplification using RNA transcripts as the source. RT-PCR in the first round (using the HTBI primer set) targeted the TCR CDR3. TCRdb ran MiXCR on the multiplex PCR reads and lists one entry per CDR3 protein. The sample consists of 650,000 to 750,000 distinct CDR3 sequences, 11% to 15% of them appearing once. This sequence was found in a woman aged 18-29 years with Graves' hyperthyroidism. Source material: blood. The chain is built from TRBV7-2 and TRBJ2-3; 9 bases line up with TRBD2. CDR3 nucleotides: TGTGCCAGCAGCTCCTCCCATATACTAGCGGGCCCCAGCACAGATACGCAGTATTTT. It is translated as CASSSSHILAGPSTDTQYF.